This T cell receptor (beta chain) appears in the sequencing data of a study of OX40 agonist ivuxolimab in advanced cancers. Turning to this clone: Its antigen is as yet unknown.

Study observations and caveats: At 0.1 to 3.0 mg/kg, CD4+ and CD8+ blood T cells expanded clonally by week 6. The study did not work out the antigen specificity of the expanded peripheral T cells.

TCRdb's copy holds only in-frame clones and misses some; the assay was immunoSEQ multiplex PCR. Among tens of thousands of clones listed, roughly 73% were seen once. Sequencing used CD4+ or CD8+ T cells sorted from blood, obtained in a trial of the OX40 agonist ivuxolimab. This clonotype originated in an adult with an advanced solid tumor such as melanoma, head and neck, liver or kidney cancer.

The CDR3, as DNA: TGTGCCAGCAGCCCAGAAGGGGGGGTTAGCTCCTACAATGAGCAGTTCTTC. Amino acids: CASSPEGGVSSYNEQFF. The chain couples TRBV9 to TRBJ2-1, with a tentative D call TRBD2 (7 bases). Germline CDR1 is SGDLS and CDR2 is YYNGEE. V shed 4 bases and J shed 0 bases, with 17 bases lying between them. There are 17 residues in the CDR3.